The clone carrying this T cell receptor (beta chain) was detected a few times. The antigen is not known. This record belongs to a study of T cell repertoires in cytomegalovirus infection. Background on the study: A matching HLA type, together with CMV infection, was signaled by public TCR beta signatures.

With 0 bases removed from V and 3 bases from J, the gap between germline ends came to 11 bases. There are 16 residues in the CDR3. Germline values: CDR1 MGHRA, CDR2 YSYEKL. TCRdb ran MiXCR on the reads and lists one entry per CDR3 protein. The profile shows about 320,000 distinct CDR3 sequences, more than 8% of them singletons. Study-level points and caveats: Clonotypes of TCR beta that were HLA-C-restricted and CMV-specific dominated the ex vivo response. Public TCR beta family frequency separated CMV-and-HLA carriers, including in an independent cohort.

The V and J genes are TRBV4-1 and TRBJ1-4; D is ambiguous. The specimen was PBMCs. The clonotype originates from a human donor in good health (CMV status not recorded). Some clones in this sample may be carry-over from other donors' samples. The CDR3 DNA reads as TGCGCCAGCAGCCAAGATCTCGGCGCGGCTAATGAAAAACTGTTTTTT. This sequence encodes CASSQDLGAANEKLFF.